The 14 T cell receptor beta chains reported below all come from one sample, sequenced in a study of PD-1 blockade in classical Hodgkin lymphoma. All the patients suffered relapse after autologous stem cell transplantation, and brentuximab vedotin exposure differed. The table came from immunoSEQ multiplex PCR; TCRdb's copy has only in-frame clones and leaves some out. The profile shows some 84,000 clones, around 90% of them singletons. The starting material was peripheral blood mononuclear cells (PBMCs), obtained before the second cycle of nivolumab. These receptors originate from a human donor with classical Hodgkin lymphoma.

This chain links TRBV19 with TRBJ2-5; D may be TRBD1 (6 bases). Germline assignment: CDR1 LNHDA and CDR2 SQIVND (reference sequence). The CDR3 runs to 15 residues. Trimming left V 1 base short and J 2 bases short, with 11 bases between. In nucleotides, the CDR3 is TGTGCCAGTAGTATAGGGGGACATTTACAAGAGACCCAGTACTTC. This gives the protein CASSIGGHLQETQYF.

This chain uses TRBV19 with TRBJ1-1; D remains unclear. Per the germline V gene, CDR1 is LNHDA and CDR2 is SQIVND (reference sequence). The CDR3 extends over 17 amino acids. V lost 5 bases, J lost 0 bases, and 19 bases lay in between. In DNA form, the CDR3 reads TGTGCCAGTAGTCCCCCAGTTGAGGTACTTATGAACACTGAAGCTTTCTTT. It specifies CASSPPVEVLMNTEAFF.

V is TRBV27 and J is TRBJ1-5; perhaps TRBD1 as D (5 bases). The germline V gene has CDR1 MNHEY and CDR2 SMNVEV (reference sequence). Trimming left V 3 bases short and J 6 bases short, with 12 bases between. The CDR3 totals 14 residues. As DNA, the CDR3 is TGTGCCAGCAGTTTGGAGGGGATGGTTCAGCCCCAGCATTTT. Protein product: CASSLEGMVQPQHF.

The table lists this clone with a count of one. The J gene is TRBJ1-1, the V gene TRBV25-1, with D possibly matching TRBD1 (5 bases). From germline, CDR1 is MGHDK and CDR2 SYGVNS. This CDR3 comprises 14 residues. The V and J ends lost 2 bases and 2 bases respectively, with 9 bases between them. DNA of the CDR3: TGTGCCAGCAGTGAACTTTGGGGCAACACTGAAGCTTTCTTT. This sequence encodes CASSELWGNTEAFF.

This chain joins TRBV7-2 and TRBJ1-5; the D gene is possibly TRBD1 (6 bases). The length of the CDR3 is 18 residues. Deletions cut 5 bases from V and 2 bases from J, with 22 bases between. Germline CDR1 SGHTA, CDR2 FQGNSA. CDR3 in amino acids: CASSPQTGFMGGNQPQHF. CDR3 nucleotide sequence: TGTGCCAGCAGCCCCCAAACAGGGTTCATGGGAGGCAATCAGCCCCAGCATTTT.

CDR3 in amino acids: CAWSGGQSRYGYTF. The CDR3 region has the DNA TGTGCCTGGAGTGGAGGACAGAGTCGCTATGGCTACACCTTC. V gene TRBV30 combines with J gene TRBJ1-2, with a tentative D call TRBD1 (6 bases). Deletions cut 1 base from V and 4 bases from J, with 13 bases between. CDR3 size: 14 residues. Germline values: CDR1 GTSNPN, CDR2 SVGIG (reference sequence). Together with reference TRBV30 and TRBJ1-2, the CDR3 gives the full variable domain: SQTIHQWPATLVQPVGSPLSLECTVEGTSNPNLYWYRQAAGRGLQLLFYSVGIGQISSEVPQNLSASRPQDRQFILSSKKLLLSDSGFYLCAWSGGQSRYGYTFGSGTRLTVV.

This chain joins TRBV6-1 and TRBJ2-5; unclear D gene. V was shortened by 9 bases and J by 1 base, with 12 bases between the two germline ends. The CDR3 contains 13 residues. Per germline, CDR1 MNHNS and CDR2 SASEGT. The DNA of the CDR3 is TGTGCCAGTTCCGACGGGTCCCAAGAGACCCAGTACTTC. Residues: CASSDGSQETQYF.

V gene TRBV9 combines with J gene TRBJ2-5, with D possibly matching TRBD2 (5 bases). Trimming pared 4 bases from V and 2 bases from J, leaving 12 bases between. Per the germline V gene, CDR1 is SGDLS and CDR2 is YYNGEE. The CDR3 extends over 14 amino acids. The CDR3 protein is CASSPRDWQETQYF. The CDR3 bases are TGTGCCAGCAGCCCCCGGGATTGGCAAGAGACCCAGTACTTC. Filled out from reference TRBV9 and TRBJ2-5, the complete variable domain reads DSGVTQTPKHLITATGQRVTLRCSPRSGDLSVYWYQQSLDQGLQFLIQYYNGEERAKGNILERFSAQQFPDLHSELNLSSLELGDSALYFCASSPRDWQETQYFGPGTRLLVL.

The DNA for the CDR3 is TGTGCCAGTGGACGCAGGGGCTTAAATCAGCCCCAGCATTTT. Its translation is CASGRRGLNQPQHF. The chain employs TRBV19 and TRBJ1-5; D is possibly TRBD1 (6 bases). Trimming cost V 8 bases and J 4 bases, with 15 bases left between them. The CDR3 is made up of 14 amino acids. Germline loops: CDR1 LNHDA, CDR2 SQIVND (reference sequence).

This chain uses TRBV28 with TRBJ2-7; a possible D gene is TRBD2 (5 bases). CDR1 MDHEN and CDR2 SYDVKM come from the germline V gene. This CDR3 comprises 13 residues. Trimming pared 5 bases from V and 0 bases from J, leaving 8 bases between. The CDR3 coding sequence is TGTGCCAGCAGTGATGGGAGCTCCTACGAGCAGTACTTC. It is translated as CASSDGSSYEQYF.

The gene calls are TRBV5-1 and TRBJ2-5; D is undetermined. This CDR3 is 14 amino acids long. CDR1 is SGHRS and CDR2 is YFSETQ in the germline V gene. V was pared by 2 bases and J by 5 bases, with 13 bases between. This chain's CDR3 is CASSLMGYAETQYF. The DNA of the CDR3 is TGCGCCAGCAGCTTAATGGGGTACGCGGAGACCCAGTACTTC.

The gene calls are TRBV25-1 and TRBJ2-2, with no clear D. The CDR3 has 15 residues. The V end lost 4 bases, the J end lost 3 bases, and 12 bases lay between the germline ends. The germline gives CDR1 MGHDK, CDR2 SYGVNS. Here the CDR3 reads CASSGRPLDTGELFF. The DNA for the CDR3 is TGTGCCAGCAGTGGGCGACCCCTGGACACCGGGGAGCTGTTTTTT.

This rearrangement joins TRBV14 to TRBJ2-6; D gene ambiguous. The CDR3 sequence is 20 residues long. Germline CDR1 is SGHDN and CDR2 is FVKESK. Trimming removed 2 bases at V and 2 bases at J, with 22 bases between. CDR3: CASSQFAGRSPSPGANVLTF. The CDR3 DNA reads TGTGCCAGCAGCCAATTCGCCGGGCGGAGTCCCTCTCCTGGGGCCAACGTCCTGACTTTC.

The rearrangement uses TRBV30 and TRBJ2-7, with D maybe TRBD2 (5 bases). Germline V gives CDR1 GTSNPN, CDR2 SVGIG (reference sequence). The CDR3 covers 12 residues. Trimming stripped 0 bases from V and 6 bases from J, with 9 bases between. The CDR3 coding sequence is TGTGCCTGGAGTGTACAAGGGAGCGAGCAGTACTTC. Amino acid sequence: CAWSVQGSEQYF.